Below are 11 T cell receptor beta chains sequenced from a single sample in a study of blood T cells in healthy people across ages. The use of a sample-barcoded 5' primer and a J-beta primer mix characterized a second PCR of about 7 to 12 cycles. Each CDR3 protein gets one entry after TCRdb re-called the 5' RACE reads with MiXCR. The sample lists around 1.5 million distinct CDR3 sequences, approximately 63% seen once, with over 6.5% in the top ten. Sequencing used blood. The receptors derive from a man aged 18 to 29 in good health.

V gene TRBV3-1 combines with J gene TRBJ1-2; D gene unclear. Germline assignment: CDR1 LGHDT and CDR2 YNNKEL (reference sequence). This CDR3 contains 12 residues. Trimming stripped 5 bases from V and 8 bases from J, with 12 bases between. The CDR3 reads CASSTGGAGYTF. The CDR3 region has the DNA TGTGCCAGCAGCACGGGAGGCGCGGGCTACACCTTC.

The chain uses TRBV6-5 and TRBJ2-4; tentatively, D is TRBD1 (6 bases). Germline CDR1 is MNHEY and CDR2 is SVGAGI. This CDR3 has 15 residues. Trimming pared 8 bases from V and 0 bases from J, leaving 14 bases between. The CDR3 bases are TGTGCCAGCGGTCCGGACAGTTTAGCCAAAAACATTCAGTACTTC. This gives the protein CASGPDSLAKNIQYF.

CDR3 protein: CASIPPGAGLSGANVLTF. Here the CDR3 DNA reads TGTGCCAGCATCCCCCCTGGGGCAGGCCTCTCTGGGGCCAACGTCCTGACTTTC. V gene TRBV2 combines with J gene TRBJ2-6; a possible D gene is TRBD1 (5 bases). V shed 7 bases and J shed 0 bases, with 19 bases lying between them. There are 18 residues in the CDR3. The germline V gene encodes CDR1 SNHLY and CDR2 FYNNEI.

The CDR3 DNA follows: TGCAGCGTTGGGATTAGCGGGGCTAGCACAGATACGCAGTATTTT. As protein: CSVGISGASTDTQYF. The chain joins TRBV29-1 to TRBJ2-3; 8 bases fit TRBD2. Germline V CDR1 and CDR2: SQVTM, ANQGSEA. The CDR3 loop spans 15 amino acids. J gave up 0 bases and V 4 bases, and 6 bases lay outside the gene matches.

V usage is TRBV5-1 and J usage is TRBJ2-5, with TRBD2 matching 7 bases. Trimming took 5 bases from V and 6 from J; bases not matched to a gene: 7. The CDR3 covers 13 residues. Germline V CDR1 and CDR2: SGHRS, YFSETQ. The CDR3 DNA is TGCGCCAGCAGACCTACTAGCGCGAAGACCCAGTACTTC. Translating it yields CASRPTSAKTQYF. The whole variable domain, remainder taken from reference TRBV5-1 and TRBJ2-5, is KAGVTQTPRYLIKTRGQQVTLSCSPISGHRSVSWYQQTPGQGLQFLFEYFSETQRNKGNFPGRFSGRQFSNSRSEMNVSTLELGDSALYLCASRPTSAKTQYFGPGTRLLVL.

The chain uses TRBV5-5 and TRBJ1-2; D is perhaps TRBD1 (5 bases). The CDR3 contains 15 residues. V lost 0 bases to trimming and J lost 6 bases, with 15 bases between them. Germline V gene data show CDR1 as SGHKS and CDR2 as YYEKEE (reference sequence). The CDR3 DNA sequence: TGTGCCAGCAGCTTGGCGTGGGGCCGAGCGGATGGCTACACCTTC. This translates into CASSLAWGRADGYTF. The variable domain in full, completed from reference TRBV5-5 and TRBJ1-2, reads DAGVTQSPTHLIKTRGQQVTLRCSPISGHKSVSWYQQVLGQGPQFIFQYYEKEERGRGNFPDRFSARQFPNYSSELNVNALLLGDSALYLCASSLAWGRADGYTFGSGTRLTVV.

This clonotype turned up a few times. This rearrangement joins TRBV29-1 to TRBJ2-5; D may be TRBD2 (6 bases). CDR3 length: 14 residues. Looked up from germline, CDR1 is SQVTM and CDR2 is ANQGSEA. Between the trimmed V and J ends, which lost 4 bases and 5 bases, there was a span of 17 bases. The CDR3 region is CSVVLAGGGETQYF. The CDR3 coding sequence is TGCAGCGTTGTACTAGCTGGAGGCGGGGAGACCCAGTACTTC. Full variable domain (outside the CDR3, taken from reference TRBV29-1 and TRBJ2-5): SAVISQKPSRDICQRGTSLTIQCQVDSQVTMMFWYRQQPGQSLTLIATANQGSEATYESGFVIDKFPISRPNLTFSTLTVSNMSPEDSSIYLCSVVLAGGGETQYFGPGTRLLVL.

This clonotype has ten or more counts. The chain has TRBV20-1 and TRBJ2-3; no clear D. CDR3 length equals 12 residues. The ends were cut back, 1 base at V and 0 bases at J, with 2 bases in the middle. The germline V gene has CDR1 DFQATT and CDR2 SNEGSKA (reference sequence). As DNA, the CDR3 is TGCAGTGCTAGAGTTAGCACAGATACGCAGTATTTT. Translating it yields CSARVSTDTQYF.

This clonotype was seen more than once but under ten times. The rearrangement uses TRBV28 and TRBJ1-4, with 9 bases fitting TRBD1. V was clipped by 5 bases and J by 3 bases; unmatched bases: 7. This CDR3 has 16 residues. Germline V gene data show CDR1 as MDHEN and CDR2 as SYDVKM. CDR3 loop: CASSNPQGASNEKLFF. As DNA, the CDR3 is TGTGCCAGCAGTAACCCACAGGGGGCATCTAATGAAAAACTGTTTTTT. The full variable domain, rest sourced from reference TRBV28 and TRBJ1-4, is DVKVTQSSRYLVKRTGEKVFLECVQDMDHENMFWYRQDPGLGLRLIYFSYDVKMKEKGDIPEGYSVSREKKERFSLILESASTNQTSMYLCASSNPQGASNEKLFFGSGTQLSVL.

The V and J genes are TRBV5-1 and TRBJ1-2; D ambiguous. The CDR3 contains 12 residues. Trimming stripped 0 bases from V and 7 bases from J, with 7 bases between. The germline gives CDR1 SGHRS, CDR2 YFSETQ. The CDR3 protein is CASSLDGFGYTF. CDR3 nucleotide sequence: TGCGCCAGCAGCTTGGATGGTTTTGGCTACACCTTC. The entire variable domain, with the rest obtained from reference TRBV5-1 and TRBJ1-2, is as follows: KAGVTQTPRYLIKTRGQQVTLSCSPISGHRSVSWYQQTPGQGLQFLFEYFSETQRNKGNFPGRFSGRQFSNSRSEMNVSTLELGDSALYLCASSLDGFGYTFGSGTRLTVV.

With regard to this clonotype: A junction boundary mismatches the germline segment, possibly from a read error. The chain recombines TRBV6-2 or TRBV6-3 with TRBJ2-4; 7 positions match TRBD1. The J call is in doubt because the DNA end fits TRBJ2-7 better. The CDR3 is made up of 17 amino acids. CDR1 is MNHEY, CDR2 SVGEGT, per germline. The CDR3: CVSSPLDGTAKTYEQYF. For the CDR3, the DNA is TGTGTCAGCAGTCCTCTGGACGGGACAGCAAAAACCTACGAGCAGTACTTC.